What follows is one T cell receptor (beta chain) and its context. The sample originates from a study of T cell changes during pregnancy in multiple sclerosis. Trimming removed 5 bases from V and 2 bases from J; junction bases left unmatched: 2. CDR3 length equals 13 residues. In germline, CDR1 is GTSNPN, CDR2 SVGIG (reference sequence). Data came from immunoSEQ multiplex PCR; TCRdb stores just in-frame clones and leaves some out. The sample shows about 36,000 clones, 88% of them seen only once. V gene TRBV30 combines with J gene TRBJ1-3; 8 nucleotides agree with TRBD1. Source: CD4+ T cells from peripheral blood mononuclear cells, taken in the first trimester of pregnancy. The TCR originated in a female donor with multiple sclerosis, enrolled in a pregnancy study. The CDR3 sequence is CAWVTGAGNTIYF. CDR3 nucleotides: TGTGCCTGGGTGACAGGGGCTGGAAACACCATATATTTT.